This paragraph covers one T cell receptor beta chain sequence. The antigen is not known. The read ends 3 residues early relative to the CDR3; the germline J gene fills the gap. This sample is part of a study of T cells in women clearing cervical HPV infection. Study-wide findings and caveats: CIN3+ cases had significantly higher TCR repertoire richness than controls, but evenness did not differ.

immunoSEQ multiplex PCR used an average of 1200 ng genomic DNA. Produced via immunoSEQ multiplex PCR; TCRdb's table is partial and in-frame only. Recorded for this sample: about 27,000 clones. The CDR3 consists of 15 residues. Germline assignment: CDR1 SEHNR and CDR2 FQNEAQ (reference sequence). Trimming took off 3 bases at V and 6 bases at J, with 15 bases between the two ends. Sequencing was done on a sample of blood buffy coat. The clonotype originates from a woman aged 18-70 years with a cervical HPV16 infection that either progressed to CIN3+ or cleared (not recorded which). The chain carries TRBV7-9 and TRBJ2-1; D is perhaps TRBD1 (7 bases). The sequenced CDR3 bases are TGTGCCAGCAGCTTGGCCGGGACAGCGGGCAATGAG. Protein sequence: CASSLAGTAGNE. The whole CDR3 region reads CASSLAGTAGNEQFF.